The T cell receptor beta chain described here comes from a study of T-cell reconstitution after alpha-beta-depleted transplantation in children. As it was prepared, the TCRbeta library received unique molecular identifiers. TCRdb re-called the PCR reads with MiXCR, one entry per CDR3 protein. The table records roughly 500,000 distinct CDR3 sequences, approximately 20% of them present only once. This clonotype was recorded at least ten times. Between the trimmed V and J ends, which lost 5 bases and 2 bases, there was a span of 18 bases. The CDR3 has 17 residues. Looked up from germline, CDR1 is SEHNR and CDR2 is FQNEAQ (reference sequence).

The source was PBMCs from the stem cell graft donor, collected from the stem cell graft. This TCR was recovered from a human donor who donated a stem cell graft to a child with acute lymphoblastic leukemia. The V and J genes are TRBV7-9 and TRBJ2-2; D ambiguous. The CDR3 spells CASSARLLSLNTGELFF. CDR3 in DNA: TGTGCCAGCAGCGCCAGACTCCTCTCCCTTAACACCGGGGAGCTGTTTTTT.